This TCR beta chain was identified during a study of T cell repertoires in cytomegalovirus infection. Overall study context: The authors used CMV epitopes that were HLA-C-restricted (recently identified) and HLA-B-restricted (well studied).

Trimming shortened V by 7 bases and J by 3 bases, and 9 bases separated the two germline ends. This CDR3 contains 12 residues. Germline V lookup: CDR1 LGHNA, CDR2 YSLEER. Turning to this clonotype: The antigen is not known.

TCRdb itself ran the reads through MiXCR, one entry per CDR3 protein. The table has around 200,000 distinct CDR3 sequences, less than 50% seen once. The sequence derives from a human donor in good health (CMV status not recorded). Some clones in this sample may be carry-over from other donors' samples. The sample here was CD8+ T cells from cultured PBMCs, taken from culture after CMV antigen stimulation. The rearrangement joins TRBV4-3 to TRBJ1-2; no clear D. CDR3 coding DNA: TGCGCCAGCAAGGGCGCCGACTATGGCTACACCTTC. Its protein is CASKGADYGYTF.